This T cell receptor (beta chain) was captured in a study of PD-1 blockade in classical Hodgkin lymphoma. Across the study: Each patient was given nivolumab 3 mg/kg through a vein every 2 weeks.

Time point noted: cycle 4 day 1 (C4D1), after five to seven weeks of nivolumab. All patients relapsed after autologous stem cell transplantation, and brentuximab vedotin exposure varied. Patients had relapsed/refractory classical Hodgkin lymphoma with complete response, partial response or progressive disease as best response. Germline assignment: CDR1 MNHNY and CDR2 SVGAGI (reference sequence). This CDR3 has 11 amino acids. V was pared by 1 base and J by 4 bases, with 2 bases between. The repertoire was sequenced with immunoSEQ multiplex PCR; TCRdb's copy has only in-frame clones and lacks some. The table shows 100,000 or so clones, with about 93% occurring only once.

The sequenced sample was peripheral blood mononuclear cells (PBMCs), obtained before the fourth cycle of nivolumab. The receptor comes from a human donor with classical Hodgkin lymphoma. The rearrangement links TRBV6-6 to TRBJ2-7; the D is unclear. CDR3 sequence (DNA): TGTGCCAGCAGTTACTTATACGAGCAGTACTTC. Protein: CASSYLYEQYF.